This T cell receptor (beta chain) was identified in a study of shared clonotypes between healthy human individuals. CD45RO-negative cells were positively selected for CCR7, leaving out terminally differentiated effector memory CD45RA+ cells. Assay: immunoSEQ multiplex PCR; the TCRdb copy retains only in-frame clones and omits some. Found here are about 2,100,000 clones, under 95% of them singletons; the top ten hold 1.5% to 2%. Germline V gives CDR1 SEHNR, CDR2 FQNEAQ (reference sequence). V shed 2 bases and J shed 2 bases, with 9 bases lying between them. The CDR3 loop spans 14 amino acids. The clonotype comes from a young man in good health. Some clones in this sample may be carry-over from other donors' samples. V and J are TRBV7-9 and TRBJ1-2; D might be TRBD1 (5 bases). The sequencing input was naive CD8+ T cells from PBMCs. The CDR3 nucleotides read TGTGCCAGCAGCTTAATTAGGGACAACTATGGCTACACCTTC. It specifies CASSLIRDNYGYTF.